This T cell receptor (beta chain) appears in the sequencing data of a study of PD-L1 blockade in urothelial cancer. Libraries were prepared by immunoSEQ multiplex PCR; TCRdb keeps only in-frame clonotypes and omits some of them. This sample has some 110,000 clones; less than 95% occur once, and the top ten carry less than 4.5%. The CDR3 spans 15 residues. The trim removed 1 base at V and 5 bases at J, leaving 5 bases unmatched. Germline V gene sequence: CDR1 SGHDN, CDR2 FVKESK. Time point here: peripheral blood 6 weeks after treatment start. The specimen was PBMCs, collected around atezolizumab (anti-PD-L1) treatment. This sequence joins TRBV14 and TRBJ1-1, with TRBD1 identical over 9 bases. The clonotype comes from a man in his sixties with urothelial cancer. The CDR3, as DNA: TGTGCCAGCAGCCAAGGGGACAGGGAAACGACTGAAGCTTTCTTT. Amino acid sequence: CASSQGDRETTEAFF. The variable domain in full, completed from reference TRBV14 and TRBJ1-1, reads EAGVTQFPSHSVIEKGQTVTLRCDPISGHDNLYWYRRVMGKEIKFLLHFVKESKQDESGMPNNRFLAERTGGTYSTLKVQPAELEDSGVYFCASSQGDRETTEAFFGQGTRLTVV.